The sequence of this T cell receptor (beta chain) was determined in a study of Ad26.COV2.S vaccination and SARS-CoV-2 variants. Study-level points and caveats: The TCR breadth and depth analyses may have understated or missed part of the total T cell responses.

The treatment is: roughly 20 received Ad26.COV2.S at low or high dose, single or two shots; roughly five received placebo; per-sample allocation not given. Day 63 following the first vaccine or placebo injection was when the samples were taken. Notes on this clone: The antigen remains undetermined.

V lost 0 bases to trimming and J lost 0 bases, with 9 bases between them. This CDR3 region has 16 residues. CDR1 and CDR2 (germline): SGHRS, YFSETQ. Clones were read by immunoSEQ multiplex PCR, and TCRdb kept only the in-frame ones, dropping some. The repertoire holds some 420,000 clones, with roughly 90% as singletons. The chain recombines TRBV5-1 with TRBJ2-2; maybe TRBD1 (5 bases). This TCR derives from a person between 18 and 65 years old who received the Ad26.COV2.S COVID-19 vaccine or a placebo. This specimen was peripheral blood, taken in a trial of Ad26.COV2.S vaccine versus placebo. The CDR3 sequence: CASSLGQGTNTGELFF. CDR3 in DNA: TGCGCCAGCAGCTTGGGGCAGGGAACGAACACCGGGGAGCTGTTTTTT.